These 26 T cell receptor beta chains were all obtained from the same sample, sequenced in a study of a mutant IDH1 vaccine in newly diagnosed glioma. Time point noted: week 23, last vaccination. Every single dose of the vaccine, 300 ug of mutant IDH1 20-mer peptide, came with topical imiquimod. Their antigen targets remain unknown. Libraries were prepared by immunoSEQ multiplex PCR; TCRdb keeps only in-frame clonotypes and omits some of them. This sample has about 11,000 clones, with approximately 90% found just once. This specimen consisted of PBMCs, obtained from a glioma patient whose treatment included an IDH1 peptide vaccine. Receptors originate from a woman between 40 and 55 years old with glioma. Some clones in this sample may be carry-over from other donors' samples.

This chain joins TRBV18 and TRBJ2-2, with a possible D match to TRBD2 (5 bases). Germline V CDR1 and CDR2: KGHSH, LQKENI. The ends were cut back, 0 bases at V and 7 bases at J, with 12 bases in the middle. The CDR3 sequence is 15 residues long. The CDR3 here is CASSPPPEGLGELFF. CDR3 DNA sequence: TGTGCCAGCTCACCACCCCCTGAGGGCCTCGGGGAGCTGTTTTTT.

The chain is built from TRBV7-2 and TRBJ2-5, with 11 bases identical to TRBD2. Germline V lookup: CDR1 SGHTA, CDR2 FQGNSA. The V and J ends lost 4 bases and 5 bases, in that order; junction bases with no gene match: 15. This CDR3 spans 18 amino acids. The CDR3 is CASSSQKPLAGGDETQYF. CDR3 sequence (DNA): TGTGCCAGCAGCTCACAGAAACCTCTAGCGGGGGGTGATGAGACCCAGTACTTC.

This clone is a singleton in its sample. Here the CDR3 reads CASSPTWTGNYGYTF. CDR3 DNA: TGTGCCAGCAGCCCGACCTGGACAGGAAACTATGGCTACACCTTC. The chain has TRBV9 and TRBJ1-2; 7 bases line up with TRBD1. From germline, CDR1 is SGDLS and CDR2 YYNGEE. The CDR3 runs 15 residues. V dropped 4 bases and J dropped 2; count of bases not matched to a gene: 8.

The rearrangement joins TRBV12-5 to TRBJ1-1; the D gene is possibly TRBD1 (6 bases). V was trimmed by 6 bases and J by 2 bases, leaving 16 bases between them. Looked up from germline, CDR1 is LGHNT and CDR2 is FRNRAP. The CDR3 runs to 15 residues. CDR3 amino acids: CASGKSSGVNTEAFF. The DNA for the CDR3 is TGTGCTAGTGGGAAGTCATCAGGGGTAAACACTGAAGCTTTCTTT.

The chain has TRBV10-1 and TRBJ1-1; D gene ambiguous. V lost 2 bases and J 0 bases, leaving 7 bases between the germline ends. The CDR3 runs to 14 residues. The germline CDR1 and CDR2 sequences are WNHNN and SYGVQD (reference sequence). CDR3 amino acids: CASSEGRMNTEAFF. CDR3 sequence (DNA): TGCGCCAGCAGTGAGGGACGGATGAACACTGAAGCTTTCTTT.

This chain connects TRBV6-5 to TRBJ1-6; D is unclear. From germline, CDR1 is MNHEY and CDR2 SVGAGI. The CDR3 runs 14 residues. Trimming cost V 2 bases and J 7 bases, with 9 bases left between them. CDR3 sequence reads: CASSYGRTNSPLHF. For the CDR3, the DNA is TGTGCCAGCAGTTACGGGCGGACCAATTCACCCCTCCACTTT.

The chain is built from TRBV5-6 and TRBJ1-2, with 7 bases lining up with TRBD1. The CDR3 runs 15 residues. V shed 4 bases, J shed 2 bases, and the junction held 8 bases outside the gene matches. The germline CDR1 and CDR2 sequences are SGHDT and YYEEEE. The CDR3 DNA follows: TGTGCCAGCAGCGAAAACCGGGACAGCAACTATGGCTACACCTTC. Translating gives CASSENRDSNYGYTF.

The rearrangement uses TRBV5-1 and TRBJ2-1, with 10 bases fitting TRBD1. V gave up 4 bases and J gave up 9 bases; unmatched junction bases: 10. Per germline, CDR1 SGHRS and CDR2 YFSETQ. CDR3 size: 15 residues. The CDR3 coding sequence is TGCGCCAGCAGCCCGGACAGGGGGATCATCGGTGAGCAGTTCTTC. Translation gives CASSPDRGIIGEQFF.

This chain links TRBV11-2 with TRBJ2-3; D is unclear. Trimming stripped 3 bases from V and 0 bases from J, with 13 bases between. The CDR3 contains 16 residues. The V gene's germline CDR1 is SGHAT and CDR2 FQNNGV. CDR3 in DNA: TGTGCCAGCAGCTTCCTATACACGACTAGCACAGATACGCAGTATTTT. This gives the protein CASSFLYTTSTDTQYF.

This clone was detected a few times. CDR3 sequence reads: CASGQGALANVLTF. The CDR3 bases are TGTGCCAGCGGGCAGGGGGCATTGGCCAACGTCCTGACTTTC. The V call is TRBV2, the J call TRBJ2-6; TRBD1 agrees at 8 bases. From germline, CDR1 is SNHLY and CDR2 FYNNEI. The CDR3 loop spans 14 amino acids. J lost 6 bases, V lost 8 bases, and 6 bases had no gene match.

This rearrangement joins TRBV27 to TRBJ2-3; D is unclear. Germline assignment: CDR1 MNHEY and CDR2 SMNVEV (reference sequence). The CDR3 length is 13 residues. Trimming removed 4 bases from V and 7 bases from J, with 12 bases in between. The CDR3 DNA is TGTGCCAGCAGTTCTACCCGACTGAATACGCAGTATTTT. Translated, it gives CASSSTRLNTQYF.

The chain carries TRBV11-2 and TRBJ1-1; D gene ambiguous. Trimming left V 5 bases short and J 3 bases short, with 13 bases between. CDR3 length: 14 amino acids. In germline, CDR1 is SGHAT, CDR2 FQNNGV. The CDR3 sequence is CASSNSGRDTEAFF. The CDR3 coding sequence is TGTGCCAGCAGCAACTCCGGGAGGGACACTGAAGCTTTCTTT.

This clone was seen a single time. The J gene is TRBJ2-1, the V gene TRBV19, with D unresolved. V lost 5 bases and J lost 2, with 13 bases in between. Germline CDR1 reads LNHDA; CDR2 reads SQIVND (reference sequence). This CDR3 comprises 15 residues. The CDR3 protein is CASSVTRNTYNEQFF. Here the CDR3 DNA reads TGTGCCAGTAGTGTAACCAGGAATACCTACAATGAGCAGTTCTTC.

The V gene is TRBV2, the J gene TRBJ1-2, with 7 bases that match TRBD1. Unmatched junction bases numbered 6, after V lost 6 bases and J lost 2 bases. The CDR3 length is 14 residues. Germline V gene lookup returns CDR1 SNHLY and CDR2 FYNNEI. In nucleotides, the CDR3 is TGTGCCAGCAGCCTCTCGGGACAGAACTATGGCTACACCTTC. This gives the protein CASSLSGQNYGYTF.

The rearrangement links TRBV15 to TRBJ2-7, with a weak D call TRBD2 (5 bases). The CDR3 contains 16 residues. Trimming took off 5 bases at V and 0 bases at J, with 17 bases between the two ends. CDR1 LNHNV and CDR2 YYDKDF come from the germline V gene (reference sequence). The CDR3, as DNA: TGTGCCACCAGCCCCCTCTCGGGATTTAGCTCCTACGAGCAGTACTTC. It translates to CATSPLSGFSSYEQYF. Full variable domain (outside the CDR3, taken from reference TRBV15 and TRBJ2-7): DAMVIQNPRYQVTQFGKPVTLSCSQTLNHNVMYWYQQKSSQAPKLLFHYYDKDFNNEADTPDNFQSRRPNTSFCFLDIRSPGLGDTAMYLCATSPLSGFSSYEQYFGPGTRLTVT.

The CDR3: CASRTDINQNTEAFF. The CDR3 DNA is TGTGCCAGCAGAACGGATATTAACCAGAACACTGAAGCTTTCTTT. The rearrangement links TRBV7-6 to TRBJ1-1; no reliable D call. Looked up from germline, CDR1 is SGHVS and CDR2 is FNYEAQ. The CDR3 is 15 residues long. With 6 bases removed from V and 1 base from J, the gap between germline ends came to 15 bases.

CDR3 amino acids: CASSPGTGASYTF. For the CDR3, the DNA is TGTGCCAGCAGCCCCGGGACAGGGGCAAGCTACACCTTC. V is TRBV7-2 and J is TRBJ1-2; TRBD1 aligns across 10 bases. V shed 5 bases and J 9 bases; nucleotides not matched to a gene: 6. Germline CDR1 SGHTA, CDR2 FQGNSA. This CDR3 region has 13 residues.

This chain uses TRBV10-1 with TRBJ2-3; D ambiguous. CDR1 and CDR2 (germline): WNHNN, SYGVQD (reference sequence). This CDR3 is built from 14 residues. Trimming removed 0 bases from V and 6 bases from J, with 10 bases in between. The CDR3 nucleotides are TGCGCCAGCAGTGAGTCGACGGATTACGATACGCAGTATTTT. Residues: CASSESTDYDTQYF.

J is TRBJ2-1 and V is TRBV5-6; D is possibly TRBD1 (5 bases). The CDR3 runs to 15 residues. CDR1 and CDR2 from the germline V gene are SGHDT and YYEEEE. Trimming removed 0 bases from V and 5 bases from J, with 12 bases in between. The CDR3 DNA sequence: TGTGCCAGCAGCTTGGCCGGTTCAGGGAACAATGAGCAGTTCTTC. Its translation is CASSLAGSGNNEQFF.

This clone is categorized as medium-sized (0.01 to 0.1%). The rearrangement joins TRBV6-5 to TRBJ2-7; TRBD1 matches at 9 bases. Looked up from germline, CDR1 is MNHEY and CDR2 is SVGAGI. The CDR3 extends over 14 amino acids. Unmatched junction bases numbered 9, after V lost 10 bases and J lost 2 bases. Here the CDR3 reads CATYSGQGPYEQYF. DNA of the CDR3: TGTGCCACCTATTCGGGACAGGGCCCCTACGAGCAGTACTTC.

In its sample, this clone was seen a few times. The V and J genes are TRBV11-2 and TRBJ1-3; 8 nucleotides align to TRBD1. The CDR3 length is 16 residues. J lost 1 base, V lost 2 bases, and 4 bases had no gene match. Germline-derived CDR1 and CDR2 are SGHAT and FQNNGV. This chain's CDR3 is CASSLLDRVSGNTIYF. CDR3 coding DNA: TGTGCCAGCAGCTTATTGGACAGGGTGTCTGGAAACACCATATATTTT.

The V call is TRBV6-6, the J call TRBJ1-3, with TRBD1 as a possible D gene (5 bases). The CDR3 totals 11 residues. V lost 8 bases, J lost 6 bases, and 8 bases lay in between. Germline V gene sequence: CDR1 MNHNY, CDR2 SVGAGI (reference sequence). Written as DNA, the CDR3 is TGTGCCAGCGGGACTTTAAACACCATATATTTT. Translating it yields CASGTLNTIYF.

The chain joins TRBV10-1 to TRBJ1-1, with D perhaps matching TRBD1 (5 bases). The CDR3 contains 13 residues. CDR1 is WNHNN, CDR2 SYGVQD, per germline (reference sequence). Trimming shortened V by 8 bases and J by 1 base, and 11 bases separated the two germline ends. In nucleotides, the CDR3 is TGCGCCAGCCGCACAGGAACGAACACTGAAGCTTTCTTT. It is translated as CASRTGTNTEAFF.

V and J are TRBV29-1 and TRBJ2-1, with D perhaps TRBD1 (6 bases). Germline CDR1 reads SQVTM; CDR2 reads ANQGSEA. The V gene lost 0 bases and the J gene lost 5 bases, with 14 bases spanning the gap. The CDR3 loop spans 15 amino acids. The DNA for the CDR3 is TGCAGCGTTGAAGAAACAGGGTCTGGGGACAATGAGCAGTTCTTC. It is translated as CSVEETGSGDNEQFF.

The J gene is TRBJ2-7, the V gene TRBV5-6; TRBD1 is a possible D gene (5 bases). Trimming stripped 3 bases from V and 3 bases from J, with 7 bases between. Germline values: CDR1 SGHDT, CDR2 YYEEEE. This CDR3 spans 12 amino acids. The CDR3: CASSSTGYEQYF. The CDR3 nucleotides are TGTGCCAGCAGCTCCACAGGCTACGAGCAGTACTTC.

This CDR3 is CAGRTLNTGELFF. The CDR3 nucleotides are TGTGCCGGAAGGACACTAAACACCGGGGAGCTGTTTTTT. The chain uses TRBV6-1 and TRBJ2-2; maybe TRBD1 (5 bases). The CDR3 sequence is 13 residues long. Germline V lookup: CDR1 MNHNS, CDR2 SASEGT. V was pared by 11 bases and J by 2 bases, with 12 bases between.